This TCR beta chain comes out of a study of blood T cell repertoires in COVID-19. As for the study in general: Samples taken during acute and convalescent COVID-19 were collected in the United States, Italy and Spain. Nucleic acid was either cDNA or gDNA, and it came from T cells, B-cell-depleted T cells, or PBMCs.

Per the original data handling: By means of reference gene primer amplification, nucleated cell counts were estimated. Generated by immunoSEQ multiplex PCR, the TCRdb table keeps only in-frame clones and is missing some. Clone size and V and J calls were adopted from that table, with D and trimming inferred from the DNA. The table includes more than 75,000 clones, around 80% detected once. Per the germline V gene, CDR1 is SEHNR and CDR2 is FQNEAQ (reference sequence). This CDR3 region has 14 residues. With 5 bases removed from V and 1 base from J, the gap between germline ends came to 11 bases. The chain links TRBV7-9 to TRBJ1-1; a weak D match, TRBD1 (5 bases). Sequenced sample: peripheral blood. This TCR was sampled from a man aged 55 to 69 with acute or convalescent COVID-19. In DNA form, the CDR3 reads TGTGCCAGCAGCCCCACAGGAGCGAACACTGAAGCTTTCTTT. It yields the protein CASSPTGANTEAFF.